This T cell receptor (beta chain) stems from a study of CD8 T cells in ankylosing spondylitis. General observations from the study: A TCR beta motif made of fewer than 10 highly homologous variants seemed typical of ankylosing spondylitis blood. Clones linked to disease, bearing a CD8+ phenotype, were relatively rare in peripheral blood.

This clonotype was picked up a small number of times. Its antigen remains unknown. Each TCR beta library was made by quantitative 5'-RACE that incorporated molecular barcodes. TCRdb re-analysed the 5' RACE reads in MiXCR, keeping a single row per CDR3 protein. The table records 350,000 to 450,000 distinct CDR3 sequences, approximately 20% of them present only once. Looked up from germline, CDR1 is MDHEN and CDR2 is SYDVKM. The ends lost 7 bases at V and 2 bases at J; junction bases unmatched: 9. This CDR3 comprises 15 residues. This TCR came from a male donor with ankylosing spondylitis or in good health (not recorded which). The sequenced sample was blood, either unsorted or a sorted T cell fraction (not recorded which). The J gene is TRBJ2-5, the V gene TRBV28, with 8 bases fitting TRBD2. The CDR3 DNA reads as TGTGCCAGCACCCTCGGGGGGGGGGCACAAGAGACCCAGTACTTC. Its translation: CASTLGGGAQETQYF.